This T cell receptor (beta chain) was captured by sequencing in a study of blood T cell repertoires in COVID-19. For the study at large: There were acute and convalescent COVID-19 samples, and they came from the United States, Italy and Spain.

The CDR3 runs 17 residues. After removal of 0 bases from V and 5 bases from J, the junction contained 9 bases not matched to a gene. CDR1 is LGHNA and CDR2 is YNFKEQ in the germline V gene. Clones were read by immunoSEQ multiplex PCR, and TCRdb kept only the in-frame ones, dropping some. The table lists 150,000 to 200,000 clones, roughly 84% of them singletons. The TCR originated in a woman aged 55-75 years who had recovered from COVID-19. The sample comprised PBMCs or T cells enriched from blood (not recorded which). V and J are TRBV4-2 and TRBJ2-3; 9 bases match TRBD2. DNA of the CDR3: TGTGCCAGCAGCCAAGATGGTGGGCGGGGGGGCCTAGATACGCAGTATTTT. This gives the protein CASSQDGGRGGLDTQYF.